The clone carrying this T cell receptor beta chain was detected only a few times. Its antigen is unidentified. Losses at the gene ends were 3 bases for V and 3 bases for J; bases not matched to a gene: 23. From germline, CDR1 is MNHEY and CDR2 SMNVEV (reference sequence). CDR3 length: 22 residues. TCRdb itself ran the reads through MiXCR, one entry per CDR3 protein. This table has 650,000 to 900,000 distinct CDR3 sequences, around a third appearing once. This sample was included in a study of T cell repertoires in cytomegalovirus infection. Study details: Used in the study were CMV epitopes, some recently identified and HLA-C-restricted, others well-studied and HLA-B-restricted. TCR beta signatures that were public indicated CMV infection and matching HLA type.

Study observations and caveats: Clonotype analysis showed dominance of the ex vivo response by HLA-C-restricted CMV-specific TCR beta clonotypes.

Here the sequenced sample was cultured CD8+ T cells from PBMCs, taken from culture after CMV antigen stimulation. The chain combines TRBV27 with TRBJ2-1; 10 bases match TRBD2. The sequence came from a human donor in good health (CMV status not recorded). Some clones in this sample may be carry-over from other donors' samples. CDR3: CASSFIPPSGGADRLDYNEQFF. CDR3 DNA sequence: TGTGCCAGCAGTTTTATCCCTCCCAGCGGGGGGGCCGACAGGCTCGACTACAATGAGCAGTTCTTC.